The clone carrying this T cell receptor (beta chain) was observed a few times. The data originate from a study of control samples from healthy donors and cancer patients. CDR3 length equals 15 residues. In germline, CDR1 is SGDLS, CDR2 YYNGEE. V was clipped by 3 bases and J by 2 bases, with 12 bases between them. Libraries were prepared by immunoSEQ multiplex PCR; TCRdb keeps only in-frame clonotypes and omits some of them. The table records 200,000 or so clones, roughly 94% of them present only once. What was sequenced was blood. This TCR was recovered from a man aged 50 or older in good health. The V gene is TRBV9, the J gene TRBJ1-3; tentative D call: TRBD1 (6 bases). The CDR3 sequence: CASSAGARAGNTIYF. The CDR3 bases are TGTGCCAGCAGCGCGGGGGCGCGGGCTGGAAACACCATATATTTT.